These T cell receptor beta chains were read from a single sample in a study of blood T cell repertoires in COVID-19. TCRdb keeps only in-frame clones here, not all; method: immunoSEQ multiplex PCR. In the table there are about 320,000 clones, roughly 85% of which are singletons. The sequenced material came from peripheral blood. The source of these receptors is a human donor in a cohort sampled during active COVID-19. CDR3s include the opening cysteine and the closing phenylalanine or tryptophan. The order of the fields is J gene, clone size, V gene, D gene, CDR3 DNA, CDR3 protein. D genes are given only for firm matches. Size is omitted from some rows. Given values are once, few, many or a class for expanded clones.

J gene: TRBJ1-1
clone size: .
V gene: TRBV29-1
D gene: .
CDR3 DNA: TGCAGCGTTGAAGATTCCATTGACACTGAAGCTTTCTTT
CDR3 protein: CSVEDSIDTEAFF

J gene: TRBJ1-3
clone size: .
V gene: TRBV3-1/TRBV3-2
D gene: .
CDR3 DNA: TGTGCCAGCAGCCCTCGTGGAAACACCATATATTTT
CDR3 protein: CASSPRGNTIYF

J gene: TRBJ1-6
clone size: .
V gene: TRBV19
D gene: TRBD1
CDR3 DNA: TGTGCCAGTAGTACCCTTGGGACAGCTAATTCACCCCTCCACTTT
CDR3 protein: CASSTLGTANSPLHF

J gene: TRBJ1-5
clone size: .
V gene: TRBV30
D gene: .
CDR3 DNA: TGTGCATGCGGAGAAAATCAGCCCCAGCATTTT
CDR3 protein: CACGENQPQHF

J gene: TRBJ2-5
clone size: once
V gene: TRBV5-4
D gene: TRBD2
CDR3 DNA: TGTGCCAGCAGCTTGGGGGGGACTAGCGGGGCCCAAGAGACCCAGTACTTC
CDR3 protein: CASSLGGTSGAQETQYF

J gene: TRBJ2-3
clone size: .
V gene: TRBV30
D gene: TRBD2
CDR3 DNA: TGTGCCTGGAGACTAGCGGGGGCTAGTAGAGATACGCAGTATTTT
CDR3 protein: CAWRLAGASRDTQYF

J gene: TRBJ1-6
clone size: .
V gene: TRBV5-6
D gene: .
CDR3 DNA: TGTGCCAGCAGCTTTGTCGTCGCAGGGGACGGTTCACCCCTCCACTTT
CDR3 protein: CASSFVVAGDGSPLHF

J gene: TRBJ2-7
clone size: few
V gene: TRBV5-4
D gene: .
CDR3 DNA: TGTGCCAGCAGCTTGTATGAGGGGACATCCTACGAGCAGTACTTC
CDR3 protein: CASSLYEGTSYEQYF

J gene: TRBJ2-7
clone size: .
V gene: TRBV5-8
D gene: .
CDR3 DNA: TGTGCCAGCAGCTCCATTCAGGGTACCTCCTACGAGCAGTACTTC
CDR3 protein: CASSSIQGTSYEQYF

J gene: TRBJ1-1
clone size: .
V gene: TRBV24-1
D gene: .
CDR3 DNA: TGTGCCACCAGTGGAGGGCGGAACACTGAAGCTTTCTTT
CDR3 protein: CATSGGRNTEAFF

J gene: TRBJ1-1
clone size: .
V gene: TRBV10-3
D gene: .
CDR3 DNA: TGTGCCATCAGTGAGACAGTTAACACTGAAGCTTTCTTT
CDR3 protein: CAISETVNTEAFF

J gene: TRBJ1-2
clone size: .
V gene: TRBV10-3
D gene: .
CDR3 DNA: TGTGCCATCAGTGAGTCGGTTCAGATCTATGGCTACACCTTC
CDR3 protein: CAISESVQIYGYTF

J gene: TRBJ1-5
clone size: .
V gene: TRBV10-2
D gene: .
CDR3 DNA: TGCGCCAGCAGTCCACAATATCAGCCCCAGCATTTT
CDR3 protein: CASSPQYQPQHF

J gene: TRBJ1-1
clone size: .
V gene: TRBV6-6
D gene: .
CDR3 DNA: TGTGCCAGCAGTTACCCCTCGAGTGCGAACACTGAAGCTTTCTTT
CDR3 protein: CASSYPSSANTEAFF

J gene: TRBJ2-7
clone size: .
V gene: TRBV19
D gene: TRBD1
CDR3 DNA: TGTGCCAGTAGTAACTCCGGGACAGGGCCGTACGAGCAGTACTTC
CDR3 protein: CASSNSGTGPYEQYF

J gene: TRBJ2-3
clone size: .
V gene: TRBV5-8
D gene: .
CDR3 DNA: TGTGCCAGCACCCTAAGGGGGGGCCTGACAGATACGCAGTATTTT
CDR3 protein: CASTLRGGLTDTQYF

J gene: TRBJ1-1
clone size: .
V gene: TRBV29-1
D gene: TRBD1
CDR3 DNA: TGCAGCGTCCAGCCGACAGGGGAGGGTGAAGCTTTCTTT
CDR3 protein: CSVQPTGEGEAFF

J gene: TRBJ2-7
clone size: .
V gene: TRBV29-1
D gene: TRBD1
CDR3 DNA: TGCAGCGGACAGGGGGCCTACGAGCAGTACTTC
CDR3 protein: CSGQGAYEQYF

J gene: TRBJ1-5
clone size: .
V gene: TRBV6-5
D gene: TRBD1
CDR3 DNA: TGTGCCAGCAGTTCCCCTACAGGGGGCCGGAATCAGCCCCAGCATTTT
CDR3 protein: CASSSPTGGRNQPQHF

J gene: TRBJ2-3
clone size: once
V gene: TRBV6-1
D gene: TRBD2
CDR3 DNA: TGTGCCAGCAGTGAATCCCCTACTAGCGGGGGGGCGGATACGCAGTATTTT
CDR3 protein: CASSESPTSGGADTQYF

J gene: TRBJ2-1
clone size: .
V gene: TRBV4-1
D gene: TRBD1
CDR3 DNA: TGCGCCAGCAGCCAGCCATTGGACAGGGTGACCAACAATGAGCAGTTCTTC
CDR3 protein: CASSQPLDRVTNNEQFF

J gene: TRBJ2-7
clone size: .
V gene: TRBV5-1
D gene: .
CDR3 DNA: TGCGCCAGCAGCTTGAGGGGGGGCACGTACGAGCAGTACTTC
CDR3 protein: CASSLRGGTYEQYF

J gene: TRBJ1-6
clone size: .
V gene: TRBV27
D gene: TRBD1
CDR3 DNA: TGTGCCAGCAGTTACGGGACAGGTAATTCACCCCTCCACTTT
CDR3 protein: CASSYGTGNSPLHF

J gene: TRBJ1-6
clone size: .
V gene: TRBV10-2
D gene: TRBD1
CDR3 DNA: TGCGCCAGCAGTCTCGACAGGGGCCCCTATAATTCACCCCTCCACTTT
CDR3 protein: CASSLDRGPYNSPLHF

J gene: TRBJ2-3
clone size: .
V gene: TRBV5-1
D gene: TRBD2
CDR3 DNA: TGCGCCAGCAGCTCAGCGGGGGGGCAAGATACGCAGTATTTT
CDR3 protein: CASSSAGGQDTQYF

J gene: TRBJ1-2
clone size: .
V gene: TRBV6-5
D gene: .
CDR3 DNA: TGTGCCAGCAGGCCCGGACAGTTGTATGGCTACACCTTC
CDR3 protein: CASRPGQLYGYTF

J gene: TRBJ2-3
clone size: .
V gene: TRBV9
D gene: TRBD2
CDR3 DNA: TGTGCCAGCAGCACCCGGACTAGCCTGGATACGCAGTATTTT
CDR3 protein: CASSTRTSLDTQYF

J gene: TRBJ2-5
clone size: .
V gene: TRBV5-1
D gene: TRBD2
CDR3 DNA: TGCGCCAGCAGCTTTCTCAGCGGGGGGGAAGAGACCCAGTACTTC
CDR3 protein: CASSFLSGGEETQYF

J gene: TRBJ2-7
clone size: few
V gene: TRBV19
D gene: .
CDR3 DNA: TGTGCCAGTAGCCCTCAGCCGGGTAGCTCCTACGAGCAGTACTTC
CDR3 protein: CASSPQPGSSYEQYF

J gene: TRBJ1-1
clone size: .
V gene: TRBV6-5
D gene: .
CDR3 DNA: TGTGCCAGCAAGGAGTCGGCCTACGGAACTGAAGCTTTCTTT
CDR3 protein: CASKESAYGTEAFF

J gene: TRBJ1-1
clone size: .
V gene: TRBV3-1/TRBV3-2
D gene: TRBD1
CDR3 DNA: TGTGCCAGCAGCCAAGATCCGGTACGCAGGGGGCTAGGTGAAGCTTTCTTT
CDR3 protein: CASSQDPVRRGLGEAFF

J gene: TRBJ2-1
clone size: .
V gene: TRBV5-6
D gene: .
CDR3 DNA: TGTGCCAGCAGCACCAAACCCGACAGGCTAACCTACAATGAGCAGTTCTTC
CDR3 protein: CASSTKPDRLTYNEQFF

J gene: TRBJ1-2
clone size: .
V gene: TRBV7-3
D gene: TRBD1
CDR3 DNA: TGTGCCAGCAGCCCAGAGAGAAAGACAGGGGGAACCTATGGCTACACCTTC
CDR3 protein: CASSPERKTGGTYGYTF

J gene: TRBJ2-1
clone size: .
V gene: TRBV6-2/TRBV6-3
D gene: .
CDR3 DNA: TGTGCCAGCAGCCACAACTCCGGGATCCAGTTCTTC
CDR3 protein: CASSHNSGIQFF

J gene: TRBJ2-1
clone size: once
V gene: TRBV5-5
D gene: TRBD2
CDR3 DNA: TGTGCCAGCAGCTTGGTTAGCGGGGGGGCCCGGAATGAGCAGTTCTTC
CDR3 protein: CASSLVSGGARNEQFF

J gene: TRBJ1-2
clone size: .
V gene: TRBV28
D gene: TRBD1
CDR3 DNA: TGTGCCAGCAGTTTCCGAGGGGGCCACCATGGCTACACCTTC
CDR3 protein: CASSFRGGHHGYTF

J gene: TRBJ2-7
clone size: .
V gene: TRBV9
D gene: .
CDR3 DNA: TGTGCCAGCAGCGTTCAAGGACTCTCCTACGAGCAGTACTTC
CDR3 protein: CASSVQGLSYEQYF

J gene: TRBJ2-7
clone size: .
V gene: TRBV11-2
D gene: .
CDR3 DNA: TGTGCCAGCAGCTTAGGCAGGGGACCCTACGAGCAGTACTTC
CDR3 protein: CASSLGRGPYEQYF

J gene: TRBJ1-1
clone size: .
V gene: TRBV18
D gene: .
CDR3 DNA: TGTGCCAGCTCACCCACAGGAGCGAACACTGAAGCTTTCTTT
CDR3 protein: CASSPTGANTEAFF

J gene: TRBJ2-7
clone size: .
V gene: TRBV18
D gene: TRBD1
CDR3 DNA: TGTGCCAGCTCATCCGACAGGGGAAGCTATGAGCAGTACTTC
CDR3 protein: CASSSDRGSYEQYF

J gene: TRBJ1-2
clone size: once
V gene: TRBV30
D gene: .
CDR3 DNA: TGTGCCTGGTTGATGGCGGGCTATGGCTACACCTTC
CDR3 protein: CAWLMAGYGYTF

J gene: TRBJ2-1
clone size: .
V gene: TRBV30
D gene: .
CDR3 DNA: TGTGCCTGGAGGCTAGCCCCCTCAGAGCAGTTCTTC
CDR3 protein: CAWRLAPSEQFF

J gene: TRBJ2-6
clone size: .
V gene: TRBV5-1
D gene: .
CDR3 DNA: TGCGCCAGCAGCTTGGCCGGGTTAGCCTCTGGGGCCAACGTCCTGACTTTC
CDR3 protein: CASSLAGLASGANVLTF

J gene: TRBJ2-2
clone size: .
V gene: TRBV9
D gene: TRBD1
CDR3 DNA: TGTGCCAGCAGCGCTAGACAGGGGTTGGCCGGGGAGCTGTTTTTT
CDR3 protein: CASSARQGLAGELFF

J gene: TRBJ1-3
clone size: few
V gene: TRBV7-9
D gene: .
CDR3 DNA: TGTGCCAGCAGCCAATCTGGAAACACCATATATTTT
CDR3 protein: CASSQSGNTIYF

J gene: TRBJ1-4
clone size: .
V gene: TRBV7-9
D gene: TRBD1
CDR3 DNA: TGTGCCAGCAGCTATCCGACAGGGGGGGAAGAAAAACTGTTTTTT
CDR3 protein: CASSYPTGGEEKLFF

J gene: TRBJ1-1
clone size: .
V gene: TRBV6-5
D gene: .
CDR3 DNA: TGTGCCAGCAGTCGTGTCCCCAGGGAGGGAGCTTTCTTT
CDR3 protein: CASSRVPREGAFF

J gene: TRBJ2-3
clone size: .
V gene: TRBV10-1
D gene: .
CDR3 DNA: TGCGCCAGCAGTTCAACCAGGTCGGTTAGCACAGATACGCAGTATTTT
CDR3 protein: CASSSTRSVSTDTQYF

J gene: TRBJ1-6
clone size: few
V gene: TRBV2
D gene: .
CDR3 DNA: TGTGCCAGCAGTGAAGACCCCCGACAGGAGCTGGATTCACCCCTCCACTTT
CDR3 protein: CASSEDPRQELDSPLHF

J gene: TRBJ2-1
clone size: .
V gene: TRBV9
D gene: .
CDR3 DNA: TGTGCCAGCAGCGTAGAAGGGGGTTACTACAATGAGCAGTTCTTC
CDR3 protein: CASSVEGGYYNEQFF

J gene: TRBJ2-7
clone size: .
V gene: TRBV19
D gene: TRBD1
CDR3 DNA: TGTGCCAGTAGTGGGTCGGGGGACAGGCCGTTACCCGACTCCTACGAGCAGTACTTC
CDR3 protein: CASSGSGDRPLPDSYEQYF

J gene: TRBJ2-3
clone size: .
V gene: TRBV28
D gene: TRBD1
CDR3 DNA: TGTGCCAGCAGTAGGGGGACAGACAGCACAGATACGCAGTATTTT
CDR3 protein: CASSRGTDSTDTQYF

J gene: TRBJ1-1
clone size: .
V gene: TRBV2
D gene: .
CDR3 DNA: TGTGCCAGCAGTAATTCGGGGGGGACTGAAGCTTTCTTT
CDR3 protein: CASSNSGGTEAFF

J gene: TRBJ1-2
clone size: .
V gene: TRBV6-5
D gene: .
CDR3 DNA: TGTGCCAGCAGTTACTCGACTACTAACTATGGCTACACCTTC
CDR3 protein: CASSYSTTNYGYTF

J gene: TRBJ2-7
clone size: once
V gene: TRBV24-1
D gene: .
CDR3 DNA: TGTGCCACCAGTGACCCAGGTCACGAGCAGTACTTC
CDR3 protein: CATSDPGHEQYF

J gene: TRBJ2-1
clone size: .
V gene: TRBV2
D gene: .
CDR3 DNA: TGTGCCAGCAGTGAAGTTAGAGGATTAAGCTCCTACAATGAGCAGTTCTTC
CDR3 protein: CASSEVRGLSSYNEQFF

J gene: TRBJ2-7
clone size: .
V gene: TRBV13
D gene: TRBD1
CDR3 DNA: TGTGCCAGCAGCCCCTCCCCGGGACAGGGAGACTACGAGCAGTACTTC
CDR3 protein: CASSPSPGQGDYEQYF